The next 24 T cell receptor beta chains were all read from a single sample in a study of blood T cell repertoires in COVID-19. Data came from immunoSEQ multiplex PCR; TCRdb stores just in-frame clones and leaves some out. The sample includes approximately 240,000 clones, roughly 80% of them seen just once. Specimen: peripheral blood. Receptors originate from a woman older than 75 with active or convalescent COVID-19.

This chain joins TRBV5-6 and TRBJ1-5, with D perhaps TRBD1 (5 bases). V shed 1 base and J shed 0 bases, with 14 bases lying between them. This CDR3 has 17 residues. CDR1 and CDR2 (germline): SGHDT, YYEEEE. Here the CDR3 reads CASSLIPTGYSNQPQHF. CDR3 nucleotide sequence: TGTGCCAGCAGCTTGATCCCTACAGGATATAGCAATCAGCCCCAGCATTTT.

The rearrangement links TRBV5-4 to TRBJ2-7; possibly TRBD2 for D (6 bases). Trimming stripped 4 bases from V and 1 base from J, with 18 bases between. Germline-derived CDR1 and CDR2 are SGHNT and YYREEE (reference sequence). The CDR3 loop spans 16 amino acids. CDR3: CASSAYAGTLSYEQYF. The CDR3, as DNA: TGTGCCAGCAGCGCATACGCCGGGACTTTATCCTACGAGCAGTACTTC.

CDR3 sequence reads: CSVPKGPDGDQPQHF. In nucleotides, the CDR3 is TGCAGCGTTCCTAAGGGGCCGGACGGAGATCAGCCCCAGCATTTT. This chain connects TRBV29-1 to TRBJ1-5; D might be TRBD1 (5 bases). CDR3 size: 15 residues. The germline V and J ends were trimmed by 5 bases and 5 bases, with 19 bases remaining between them. In germline, CDR1 is SQVTM, CDR2 ANQGSEA.

J is TRBJ2-1 and V is TRBV4-2, with 9 bases fitting TRBD2. The germline V gene encodes CDR1 LGHNA and CDR2 YNFKEQ. The J segment lost 9 bases and the V segment lost 0 bases, leaving 9 bases of the junction unmatched. The CDR3 consists of 16 residues. CDR3 sequence reads: CASSQETSGGSGEQFF. Here the CDR3 DNA reads TGTGCCAGCAGCCAAGAAACAAGCGGGGGGTCCGGTGAGCAGTTCTTC.

This chain joins TRBV4-1 and TRBJ2-5; 10 positions agree with TRBD1. This CDR3 comprises 15 residues. With 4 bases clipped from V and 4 bases from J, the junction kept 6 bases outside the gene matches. The V gene's germline CDR1 is MGHRA and CDR2 YSYEKL. The CDR3 DNA is TGCGCCAGCAGCCCCAGGGACAGGGGACGAGAGACCCAGTACTTC. Translating it yields CASSPRDRGRETQYF.

The chain recombines TRBV5-1 with TRBJ2-3, with D uncertain. The CDR3 contains 15 residues. V was trimmed by 2 bases and J by 0 bases, leaving 10 bases between them. Per germline, CDR1 SGHRS and CDR2 YFSETQ. The CDR3: CASSLSFGSTDTQYF. The CDR3, as DNA: TGCGCCAGCAGCTTAAGTTTCGGGAGCACAGATACGCAGTATTTT. Full variable domain (remainder filled in from reference TRBV5-1 and TRBJ2-3): KAGVTQTPRYLIKTRGQQVTLSCSPISGHRSVSWYQQTPGQGLQFLFEYFSETQRNKGNFPGRFSGRQFSNSRSEMNVSTLELGDSALYLCASSLSFGSTDTQYFGPGTRLTVL.

V usage is TRBV28 and J usage is TRBJ1-2, with TRBD1 identical over 7 bases. V trimming: 5 bases; J trimming: 4 bases; junction bases outside the gene matches: 10. Germline values: CDR1 MDHEN, CDR2 SYDVKM. The length of the CDR3 is 15 residues. This CDR3 reads CASSQRDSSIYGYTF. DNA for the CDR3: TGTGCCAGCAGTCAACGGGACAGCTCAATCTATGGCTACACCTTC.

This chain links TRBV15 with TRBJ1-6; D is uncertain. The length of the CDR3 is 17 residues. Trimming shortened V by 1 base and J by 6 bases, and 16 bases separated the two germline ends. Germline CDR1 is LNHNV and CDR2 is YYDKDF (reference sequence). The CDR3 bases are TGTGCCACCAGCAGAGGCCCCACGGGGATACTTAATTCACCCCTCCACTTT. This codes for CATSRGPTGILNSPLHF. Supplemented by reference TRBV15 and TRBJ1-6, the full variable domain reads DAMVIQNPRYQVTQFGKPVTLSCSQTLNHNVMYWYQQKSSQAPKLLFHYYDKDFNNEADTPDNFQSRRPNTSFCFLDIRSPGLGDTAMYLCATSRGPTGILNSPLHFGNGTRLTVT.

This clone was observed a handful of times. The chain recombines TRBV4-2 with TRBJ2-7, with TRBD2 matching 13 bases. The trim removed 1 base at V and 5 bases at J, leaving 8 bases unmatched. Germline V lookup: CDR1 LGHNA, CDR2 YNFKEQ. The CDR3 is 17 residues long. The CDR3, as DNA: TGTGCCAGCAGCCAAGCAACTAGCGGGGGGGCGTCGGACGAGCAGTACTTC. Its protein is CASSQATSGGASDEQYF.

The rearrangement uses TRBV10-3 and TRBJ1-2; D remains unclear. V lost 2 bases to trimming and J lost 7 bases, with 8 bases between them. CDR3 size: 12 residues. From germline, CDR1 is ENHRY and CDR2 SYGVKD. CDR3 protein: CAISERTTGYTF. The DNA for the CDR3 is TGTGCCATCAGTGAGAGGACTACTGGCTACACCTTC.

The J gene is TRBJ1-5, the V gene TRBV6-1; D is unclear. The CDR3 is made up of 17 amino acids. The germline V gene encodes CDR1 MNHNS and CDR2 SASEGT. V lost 1 base and J lost 3, with 16 bases in between. This CDR3 reads CASSEGLNSISNQPQHF. CDR3 nucleotide sequence: TGTGCCAGCAGTGAAGGTCTTAACAGCATCTCCAATCAGCCCCAGCATTTT.

The CDR3 DNA sequence: TGTGCCAGCTCGCCGGGACAGGGTGTTGGCGGGGAGCTGTTTTTT. Its protein product is CASSPGQGVGGELFF. This chain links TRBV18 with TRBJ2-2; TRBD1 matches at 9 bases. Germline loops: CDR1 KGHSH, CDR2 LQKENI. V trimming: 6 bases; J trimming: 7 bases; junction bases outside the gene matches: 9. This CDR3 is 15 amino acids long.

CDR3 sequence (DNA): TGTGCCAGCACGCGGACAGGGGGCGGCTATGGCTACACCTTC. Its protein is CASTRTGGGYGYTF. The chain combines TRBV18 with TRBJ1-2; 11 bases are a match to TRBD1. Germline V gene data show CDR1 as KGHSH and CDR2 as LQKENI. V lost 8 bases to trimming and J lost 4 bases; unmatched junction nucleotides: 6. CDR3 length equals 14 residues.

The chain recombines TRBV10-2 with TRBJ1-2, with TRBD1 matching over 9 bases. The junction had 8 bases not matched to a gene; V was cut back by 7 bases and J by 8 bases. CDR3 size: 13 residues. CDR1 and CDR2 (germline): WSHSY, SAAADI. The CDR3 here is CASTDRGESGYTF. DNA for the CDR3: TGCGCCAGCACAGACAGGGGGGAATCGGGCTACACCTTC.

The chain links TRBV24-1 to TRBJ2-1; TRBD2 aligns across 10 bases. Germline V lookup: CDR1 KGHDR, CDR2 SFDVKD. V gave up 7 bases and J gave up 4 bases; unmatched junction bases: 6. The CDR3 contains 15 residues. CDR3 region: CATRASGSRYNEQFF. CDR3 bases: TGTGCCACCAGGGCTAGCGGGAGCCGTTACAATGAGCAGTTCTTC.

The rearrangement links TRBV3-1 (or the pseudogene TRBV3-2) to TRBJ1-2, with no clear D. The CDR3 has 14 residues. V was trimmed by 3 bases and J by 7 bases, leaving 15 bases between them. Germline V lookup: CDR1 LGHDT, CDR2 YNNKEL (reference sequence). This chain's CDR3 is CASSQEDVGGGYTF. CDR3 DNA sequence: TGTGCCAGCAGCCAGGAGGACGTGGGTGGTGGCTACACCTTC.

The V gene is TRBV30, the J gene TRBJ1-3; 8 bases align to TRBD1. This CDR3 is built from 17 residues. The V gene's germline CDR1 is GTSNPN and CDR2 SVGIG (reference sequence). After removal of 1 base from V and 5 bases from J, the junction contained 13 bases not matched to a gene. CDR3 DNA: TGTGCCTGGAGTGACCCCAGGGGGCAAGGGTATAGAAACACCATATATTTT. Translating it yields CAWSDPRGQGYRNTIYF.

The chain joins TRBV2 to TRBJ2-1, with D possibly TRBD2 on 6 matching bases. CDR1 SNHLY and CDR2 FYNNEI come from the germline V gene. This CDR3 spans 15 amino acids. The V end lost 4 bases, the J end lost 0 bases, and 10 bases lay between the germline ends. The CDR3, as DNA: TGTGCCAGCAGTGGGGATAGCGGCTCCTACAATGAGCAGTTCTTC. Its translation is CASSGDSGSYNEQFF.

This clone has a single count. The chain has TRBV5-4 and TRBJ2-1; TRBD2 aligns across 7 bases. After removal of 0 bases from V and 8 bases from J, the junction contained 5 bases not matched to a gene. The germline V gene encodes CDR1 SGHNT and CDR2 YYREEE (reference sequence). The CDR3 runs to 14 residues. CDR3 nucleotide sequence: TGTGCCAGCAGCTTGGAGTCCCGGGGGGATGAGCAGTTCTTC. It yields the protein CASSLESRGDEQFF.

The gene calls are TRBV5-1 and TRBJ2-7, with TRBD1 matching 9 bases. Germline CDR1 SGHRS, CDR2 YFSETQ. V was pared by 1 base and J by 4 bases, with 12 bases of the junction left unmatched. CDR3 length equals 17 residues. The CDR3, as DNA: TGCGCCAGCAGCTTGTATTCGGGAGGACAGGGGTGGTACGAGCAGTACTTC. As protein: CASSLYSGGQGWYEQYF.

The chain is built from TRBV15 and TRBJ2-3, with 8 nucleotides matching TRBD2. Germline loops: CDR1 LNHNV, CDR2 YYDKDF (reference sequence). V gave up 0 bases and J gave up 5 bases; unmatched junction bases: 7. The CDR3 spans 16 residues. CDR3 bases: TGTGCCACCAGCAGAGATCGTTTAGCGGGAATAGATACGCAGTATTTT. Its translation: CATSRDRLAGIDTQYF.

This chain links TRBV7-9 with TRBJ2-1, with TRBD2 as a possible D gene (5 bases). Germline assignment: CDR1 SEHNR and CDR2 FQNEAQ (reference sequence). Between the trimmed V and J ends, which lost 1 base and 1 base, there was a span of 14 bases. The CDR3 is 17 residues long. CDR3 protein: CASSLGLARGSYNEQFF. The CDR3 DNA is TGTGCCAGCAGCTTAGGGTTAGCTAGAGGGTCCTACAATGAGCAGTTCTTC.

This chain connects TRBV6-5 to TRBJ1-5; TRBD1 matches 7 bases. Trimming took 6 bases from V and 4 from J; bases not matched to a gene: 9. Germline V gene sequence: CDR1 MNHEY, CDR2 SVGAGI. This CDR3 has 15 amino acids. CDR3 protein: CASSPDREQNQPQHF. CDR3 coding DNA: TGTGCCAGCAGCCCCGACAGGGAGCAAAATCAGCCCCAGCATTTT.

This clone has only a few counts. V gene TRBV2 combines with J gene TRBJ1-1, with D unresolved. V lost 8 bases and J lost 2, with 9 bases in between. The CDR3 runs to 12 residues. Per germline, CDR1 SNHLY and CDR2 FYNNEI. The CDR3 region is CASQDGNTEAFF. For the CDR3, the DNA is TGTGCCAGCCAGGATGGAAACACTGAAGCTTTCTTT.